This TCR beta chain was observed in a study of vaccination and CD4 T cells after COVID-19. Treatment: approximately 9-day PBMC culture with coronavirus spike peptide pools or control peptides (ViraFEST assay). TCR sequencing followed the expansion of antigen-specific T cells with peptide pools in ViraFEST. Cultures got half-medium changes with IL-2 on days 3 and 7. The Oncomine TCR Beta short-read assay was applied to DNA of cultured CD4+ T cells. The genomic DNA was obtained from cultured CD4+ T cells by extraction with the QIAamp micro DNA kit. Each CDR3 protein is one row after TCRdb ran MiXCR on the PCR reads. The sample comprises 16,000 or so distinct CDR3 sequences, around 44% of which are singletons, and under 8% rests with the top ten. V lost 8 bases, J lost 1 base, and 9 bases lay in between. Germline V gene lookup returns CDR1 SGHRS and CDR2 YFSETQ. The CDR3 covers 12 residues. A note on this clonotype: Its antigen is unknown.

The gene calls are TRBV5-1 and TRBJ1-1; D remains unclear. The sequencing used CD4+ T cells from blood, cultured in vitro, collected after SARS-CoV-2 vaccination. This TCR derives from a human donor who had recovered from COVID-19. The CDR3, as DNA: TGCGCCAGTGGACGGGAGAACACTGAAGCTTTCTTT. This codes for CASGRENTEAFF.